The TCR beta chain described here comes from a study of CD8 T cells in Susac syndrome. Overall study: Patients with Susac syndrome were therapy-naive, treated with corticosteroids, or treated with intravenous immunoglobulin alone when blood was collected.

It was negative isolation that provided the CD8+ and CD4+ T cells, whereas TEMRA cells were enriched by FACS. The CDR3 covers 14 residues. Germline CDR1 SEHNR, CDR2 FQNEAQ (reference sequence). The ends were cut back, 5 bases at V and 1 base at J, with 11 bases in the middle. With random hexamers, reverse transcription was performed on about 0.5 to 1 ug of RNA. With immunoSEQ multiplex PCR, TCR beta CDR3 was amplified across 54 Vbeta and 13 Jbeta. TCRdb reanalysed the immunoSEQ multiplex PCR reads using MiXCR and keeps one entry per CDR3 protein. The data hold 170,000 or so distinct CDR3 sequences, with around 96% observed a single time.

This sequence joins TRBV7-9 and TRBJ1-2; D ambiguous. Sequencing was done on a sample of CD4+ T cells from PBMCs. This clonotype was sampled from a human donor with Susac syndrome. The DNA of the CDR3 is TGTGCCAGCAGCCCCTTAGGCAGTAACTATGGCTACACCTTC. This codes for CASSPLGSNYGYTF. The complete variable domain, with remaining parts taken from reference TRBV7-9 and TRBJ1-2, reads DTGVSQNPRHKITKRGQNVTFRCDPISEHNRLYWYRQTLGQGPEFLTYFQNEAQLEKSRLLSDRFSAERPKGSFSTLEIQRTEQGDSAMYLCASSPLGSNYGYTFGSGTRLTVV.